Presented here are 8 T cell receptor beta chains from one specimen sequenced in a study of blood T cell repertoires in COVID-19. Clones were sequenced by immunoSEQ multiplex PCR, and TCRdb holds only the in-frame ones, with some missing. The sample yields 150,000 to 200,000 clones, more than 75% seen once. Sequenced sample: peripheral blood. Source of these receptors: a man in his forties with active or convalescent COVID-19.

This chain connects TRBV4-1 to TRBJ2-3; 12 nucleotides agree with TRBD2. From germline, CDR1 is MGHRA and CDR2 YSYEKL. Trimming removed 4 bases from V and 6 bases from J; junction bases left unmatched: 5. This CDR3 comprises 15 residues. CDR3 region: CASSRRLAGEDTQYF. The CDR3 DNA reads as TGCGCCAGCAGCCGCCGACTAGCGGGGGAGGATACGCAGTATTTT.

The J gene is TRBJ1-4, the V gene TRBV19; D ambiguous. The CDR3 contains 12 residues. V lost 6 bases and J 8 bases, leaving 10 bases between the germline ends. Germline CDR1 and CDR2: LNHDA and SQIVND (reference sequence). CDR3 protein: CASSSGGEKLFF. The DNA for the CDR3 is TGTGCCAGTAGCTCAGGAGGCGAAAAACTGTTTTTT. Full variable domain (remainder filled in from reference TRBV19 and TRBJ1-4): DGGITQSPKYLFRKEGQNVTLSCEQNLNHDAMYWYRQDPGQGLRLIYYSQIVNDFQKGDIAEGYSVSREKKESFPLTVTSAQKNPTAFYLCASSSGGEKLFFGSGTQLSVL.

V usage is TRBV5-1 and J usage is TRBJ1-4, with a possible D match to TRBD1 (6 bases). Between the trimmed V and J ends, which lost 4 bases and 5 bases, there was a span of 12 bases. There are 14 residues in the CDR3. The germline gives CDR1 SGHRS, CDR2 YFSETQ. The CDR3 DNA is TGCGCCAGCAGCCGAAGTGGACAGAATGAAAAACTGTTTTTT. It encodes CASSRSGQNEKLFF.

The chain employs TRBV7-9 and TRBJ1-2; 7 bases are shared with TRBD1. The CDR3 runs 17 residues. CDR1 is SEHNR and CDR2 is FQNEAQ in the germline V gene (reference sequence). Trimming removed 1 base from V and 0 bases from J; junction bases left unmatched: 8. CDR3 sequence reads: CASSLDGSQGANYGYTF. CDR3 DNA: TGTGCCAGCAGCTTAGATGGCAGCCAGGGGGCTAACTATGGCTACACCTTC.

The V call is TRBV12-5, the J call TRBJ1-3, with 7 bases aligning to TRBD1. The CDR3 extends over 16 amino acids. V shed 4 bases, J shed 3 bases, and the junction held 9 bases outside the gene matches. Germline V CDR1 and CDR2: LGHNT, FRNRAP. CDR3 sequence reads: CASGSTDRLIGNTIYF. DNA of the CDR3: TGTGCTAGTGGTTCAACGGACAGGCTGATTGGAAACACCATATATTTT.

V usage is TRBV11-2 and J usage is TRBJ2-1; possibly TRBD1 for D (6 bases). The V end lost 1 base, the J end lost 12 bases, and 10 bases lay between the germline ends. CDR3 length: 12 residues. Germline V gene lookup returns CDR1 SGHAT and CDR2 FQNNGV. The CDR3, as DNA: TGTGCCAGCAGCTTAGCAGCAGGGGTGCAGTTCTTC. This sequence encodes CASSLAAGVQFF.

This clone was observed a few times. In DNA, the CDR3 is TGTGCCAGCAGCAACGGACAGGGGATCTATGGCTACACCTTC. Its translation is CASSNGQGIYGYTF. This chain joins TRBV6-2 or TRBV6-3 and TRBJ1-2; 9 bases match TRBD1. Germline CDR1 and CDR2: MNHEY and SVGEGT. V gave up 6 bases and J gave up 4 bases; unmatched junction bases: 6. The CDR3 runs 14 residues.

This clone appeared once. The chain is built from TRBV10-2 and TRBJ2-7, with TRBD2 identical over 7 bases. CDR1 is WSHSY and CDR2 is SAAADI in the germline V gene. The CDR3 has 12 residues. V lost 7 bases to trimming and J lost 3 bases; unmatched junction nucleotides: 3. CDR3 sequence (DNA): TGCGCCAGCACTCGGGACTACTACGAGCAGTACTTC. It encodes CASTRDYYEQYF.